In its sample, the clone carrying this T cell receptor (beta chain) was seen a few times. Antigen: not known. This sample was included in a study of beta chain features in type 1 diabetes. Study-wide findings and caveats: Possible PCR preference for shorter templates applied equally to patients and controls.

Every bit of the isolated RNA underwent reverse transcription, so sequencing read expressed TCRB transcripts. The data were produced by immunoSEQ multiplex PCR, yet TCRdb's version contains in-frame clones alone and is incomplete. Of hundreds of thousands of clones detected, 15% to 18% appear once; the ten largest clones hold about 0.097%. The V gene lost 2 bases and the J gene lost 2 bases, with 9 bases spanning the gap. The germline V gene encodes CDR1 SGHTA and CDR2 FQGNSA. The CDR3 covers 14 residues. Sequencing was done on a sample of naive CD4+ T cells from blood. The clonotype originates from a man aged 18 to 35 in good health. The chain combines TRBV7-2 with TRBJ2-5; no clear D gene. CDR3 amino acids: CASSLYRIQETQYF. CDR3 DNA: TGTGCCAGCAGCTTATACCGGATTCAAGAGACCCAGTACTTC.